The T cell receptor (beta chain) under discussion was sequenced for a study of blood T cell repertoires in COVID-19. In the study overall: Material from acute and convalescent COVID-19 was sourced from the United States, Italy and Spain. From T cells, B-cell-depleted T cells, or PBMCs came the material, which was cDNA or gDNA.

CDR1 and CDR2 from the germline V gene are MDHEN and SYDVKM. The V gene lost 2 bases and the J gene lost 6 bases, with 17 bases spanning the gap. The CDR3 totals 15 residues. Patients in Seattle were enrolled during active infection, then followed longitudinally. As originally analysed: Researchers report that nucleated cell counts were estimated from reference gene primer amplification. Clones were sequenced by immunoSEQ multiplex PCR, and TCRdb holds only the in-frame ones, with some missing. V, J and clone size reflect that table, while D and trimming were determined from the DNA. The table includes about 320,000 clones, approximately 89% detected once.

The chain has TRBV28 and TRBJ2-7; maybe TRBD2 (5 bases). Input material: peripheral blood. This TCR was recovered from a woman in her 30s with COVID-19, enrolled during active disease. Written as DNA, the CDR3 is TGTGCCAGCAGTTTAACCCCCCACCGAGGGTTCGAGCAGTACTTC. This translates into CASSLTPHRGFEQYF.